The 12 T cell receptor beta chains listed next were all sequenced from one sample in a study of T cell repertoires in cytomegalovirus infection. TCRdb redid the calling of the reads with MiXCR, one entry per CDR3 protein. The table includes 50,000 to 65,000 distinct CDR3 sequences, roughly a fifth detected once. Their cognate antigens are unknown. The specimen was CD8+ T cells from cultured PBMCs, collected from culture after CMV antigen stimulation. Receptors were obtained from a human donor in good health (CMV status not recorded). Some clones in this sample may be carry-over from other donors' samples.

This clonotype was counted only a few times. The rearrangement joins TRBV7-2 to TRBJ2-3; 8 nucleotides align to TRBD1. The CDR3 length is 17 residues. CDR1 is SGHTA, CDR2 FQGNSA, per germline. The J segment lost 2 bases and the V segment lost 4 bases, leaving 11 bases of the junction unmatched. CDR3 DNA sequence: TGTGCCAGCAGCTCCAACCGACAGGGGACAGACACAGATACGCAGTATTTT. It encodes CASSSNRQGTDTDTQYF. The whole variable domain, filled in from reference TRBV7-2 and TRBJ2-3, reads GAGVSQSPSNKVTEKGKDVELRCDPISGHTALYWYRQSLGQGLEFLIYFQGNSAPDKSGLPSDRFSAERTGGSVSTLTIQRTQQEDSAVYLCASSSNRQGTDTDTQYFGPGTRLTVL.

Note on this clonotype: A read error is likely, as this CDR3 ends without the conserved phenylalanine or tryptophan. The chain joins TRBV6-6 to TRBJ1-3; 8 bases line up with TRBD1. V shed 2 bases and J 0 bases; nucleotides not matched to a gene: 6. The germline V gene has CDR1 MNHNY and CDR2 SVGAGI (reference sequence). This CDR3 has 17 amino acids. CDR3 sequence: CASSYPGQGLSGNTIYL. DNA for the CDR3: TGTGCCAGCAGTTACCCAGGACAGGGTCTCTCTGGAAACACCATATATCTT.

The chain links TRBV19 to TRBJ1-5; 7 nucleotides match TRBD1. The CDR3 consists of 13 residues. Losses at the gene ends were 4 bases for V and 6 bases for J; bases not matched to a gene: 3. Per germline, CDR1 LNHDA and CDR2 SQIVND (reference sequence). The CDR3 is CASSTTGAQPQHF. The CDR3 nucleotides are TGTGCCAGTAGTACCACAGGGGCTCAGCCCCAGCATTTT.

The chain uses TRBV7-6 and TRBJ2-7, with D perhaps matching TRBD1 (6 bases). Trimming stripped 5 bases from V and 5 bases from J, with 16 bases between. This CDR3 region has 14 residues. Germline CDR1 reads SGHVS; CDR2 reads FNYEAQ. CDR3 sequence: CASSPESGDHEQYF. The CDR3 bases are TGTGCCAGCAGCCCGGAATCAGGGGACCACGAGCAGTACTTC.

The chain couples TRBV20-1 to TRBJ2-6; D gene unclear. CDR1 and CDR2 (germline): DFQATT, SNEGSKA (reference sequence). This CDR3 is built from 14 residues. Trimming stripped 5 bases from V and 0 bases from J, with 8 bases between. The CDR3 bases are TGCAGTGCTTACAGCTCCTCTGGGGCCAACGTCCTGACTTTC. It yields the protein CSAYSSSGANVLTF.

This clonotype showed up just a few times. DNA of the CDR3: TGTGCCAGCAGCCCGGGACTAGCGTCCTACAATGAGCAGTTCTTC. Amino acid sequence: CASSPGLASYNEQFF. V and J are TRBV7-6 and TRBJ2-1; 10 bases fit TRBD2. CDR3 length: 15 amino acids. CDR1 is SGHVS, CDR2 FNYEAQ, per germline. Losses at the gene ends were 5 bases for V and 1 base for J; bases not matched to a gene: 2.

V and J are TRBV4-1 and TRBJ2-7; D is possibly TRBD1 (6 bases). The CDR3 length is 15 residues. V lost 2 bases and J 2 bases, leaving 13 bases between the germline ends. CDR1 MGHRA and CDR2 YSYEKL come from the germline V gene. CDR3 sequence reads: CASSQNWGPAYEQYF. CDR3 DNA: TGCGCCAGCAGCCAAAATTGGGGGCCCGCCTACGAGCAGTACTTC.

CDR3 DNA sequence: TGCGCCAGCAGTCACTCGGACTGCCACCAAGAGACCCAGTACTTC. Translating gives CASSHSDCHQETQYF. This chain uses TRBV23-1 with TRBJ2-5; maybe TRBD2 (5 bases). TRBV23-1 is assigned to the ORF class and has an uncertain function. The CDR3 totals 15 residues. The V end lost 3 bases, the J end lost 0 bases, and 11 bases lay between the germline ends.

This clonotype was seen a few times. V and J are TRBV12-3 or TRBV12-4 and TRBJ2-3; 12 nucleotides line up with TRBD2. There are 15 residues in the CDR3. Trimming took 6 bases from V and 4 from J; bases not matched to a gene: 5. CDR3 sequence reads: CASSSTSGGADTQYF. The CDR3 DNA reads TGTGCCAGCAGCTCGACTAGCGGGGGAGCAGATACGCAGTATTTT.

CDR3 amino acids: CASSPWGYTEAFF. The CDR3 DNA sequence: TGTGCCAGCAGCCCGTGGGGTTACACTGAAGCTTTCTTT. The rearrangement uses TRBV7-2 and TRBJ1-1; D is uncertain. Per the germline V gene, CDR1 is SGHTA and CDR2 is FQGNSA. V lost 5 bases and J lost 3, with 10 bases in between. This CDR3 contains 13 residues.

V gene TRBV7-9 combines with J gene TRBJ2-1; either TRBD1 or TRBD2 may fit D (5 bases each). Trimming shortened V by 3 bases and J by 8 bases, and 11 bases separated the two germline ends. The CDR3 is 13 amino acids. CDR1 and CDR2 from the germline V gene are SEHNR and FQNEAQ (reference sequence). The CDR3 loop reads CASSLGRDDEQFF. The DNA of the CDR3 is TGTGCCAGCAGCTTGGGCAGGGACGATGAGCAGTTCTTC.

The rearrangement links TRBV12-3 or TRBV12-4 to TRBJ2-1; D possibly uses TRBD1 or TRBD2 (7 bases each). Between the trimmed V and J ends, which lost 8 bases and 3 bases, there was a span of 17 bases. This CDR3 has 15 amino acids. Written as DNA, the CDR3 is TGTGCCAGCTTTTTGGGAGGGGGCCTCTACAATGAGCAGTTCTTC. It encodes CASFLGGGLYNEQFF.